This entry concerns a single TCR beta chain. This clone was recorded once. This receptor's antigen is unknown. Base qualities are missing; no much larger clone stands one base away. The time point tag for this specimen amounts to: before neoadjuvant nivolumab. Patients were newly diagnosed with stage II-IVA oral cavity squamous cell carcinoma and had received no prior systemic or radiation treatment. The cohort was composed of patients with HPV-negative, locally advanced oral cavity squamous cell carcinoma. No culture maintenance or expansion was done, as the peripheral blood mononuclear cells went straight to analysis. The samples were obtained from a longitudinal correlative study of a single-arm phase II trial testing neoadjuvant nivolumab in oral cavity squamous cell carcinoma. Genomic DNA-based TCRbeta sequencing was performed on subject-matched pre- and post-treatment PBMCs and tumors from three responders and three non-responders. Peripheral blood mononuclear cells were drawn once before nivolumab treatment and a second time after treatment, when surgery took place. The Maxwell RSC DNA from Cells kit was used to isolate genomic DNA from PBMCs.

The sample originates from a study of neoadjuvant anti-PD-1 for oral cavity cancer (dated by TCRdb to about 2021). Regarding the study in general: Patients mostly received three to four biweekly doses of nivolumab at 3 mg/kg before curative-intent surgical resection. Responders were defined as patients with complete response, partial response or stable disease by RECIST 1.1; non-responders were defined as patients with progression. A fourth nivolumab dose was given around day 43 to patients without progression, and definitive surgical resection was performed in those patients on days 50-56. There were some 13 patients in the parent correlative cohort, and the response rate was more than 25%.

General conclusions and limits of the study: The TCR analyses had only three patients in each response group, and the authors called for validation in larger cohorts. Higher pretreatment blood Treg/Th17 ratios correlated with higher pretreatment blood TCRbeta clonality and lower post-treatment tumor TCRbeta clonality. After neoadjuvant nivolumab, non-responders showed significantly higher T cell clonality (Gini index) in PBMCs than responders did.

CDR1 and CDR2 are read off the germline V gene as SGHRS and YFSETQ. Cut back by 0 bases and 6 bases, the V and J ends lie 12 bases apart. The CDR3 starts with the cysteine, ends with the phenylalanine, and has 14 residues. Solely the CDR3 DNA is kept, with 42 bases framed from the first base. For deep sequencing, PBMC libraries mostly used roughly 470 ng of input genomic DNA, with six replicates for each sample. Following the manufacturer's instructions, the team built TCRbeta libraries using the immunoSEQ hsTCRbeta kit. The finished libraries were brought together in one pool at approximately 3 nM, which was then read using an Illumina NovaSeq 6000 S4 flow cell. As for the original processing: The immunoSEQ Analyzer was used for raw data preprocessing and quality control. The analysis was restricted to productive rearrangements, with each unique CDR3 amino acid sequence defining a clonotype. Using the R package tcR, the researchers computed the Gini-Simpson index as their estimate of repertoire clonality. Gini indices were compared with Student's t test, and associations with tumor size change were assessed by Pearson correlation. TCRdb stores this immuneACCESS table with in-frame sequences only. Part of the clones is absent; in the studies checked, under half of the shortfall reflects unresolved V genes, and no reason is known for the rest. V, J and clone size were drawn from that table, and D and trimming were deduced from the DNA. Counted in this sample were some 71,000 clones; about four fifths of them appeared once. The ten most abundant clones make up roughly 3.4% of the sample.

The sequences come from PBMCs, collected before nivolumab (anti-PD-1) treatment. This receptor was identified in a person aged 40-85 years with oral cavity squamous cell carcinoma. The chain employs TRBV5-1 and TRBJ1-1; the D gene is unclear. At the DNA level, the sequence is TGCGCCAGCAGCTTGGAGGAGGGCGCATCTGAAGCTTTCTTT. Translated, it gives CASSLEEGASEAFF.